This TCR beta chain was sequenced during a study of read filtering for tumor transcriptome and immune sequencing. Notes on the study in general: Even smaller IR-seq throughput identified most shared clonotypes. Sorted CD138-negative bone marrow cells were not purified T cells.

Molecular barcoded adaptors covering alpha/delta and beta/gamma chains were used on 400 ng RNA. TCRdb re-derived calls from the reads in MiXCR, one entry per CDR3 protein. This sample carries roughly 93,000 distinct CDR3 sequences, about 22% of them seen once, and the ten largest clones take over 10%. The V gene lost 0 bases and the J gene lost 6 bases, with 16 bases spanning the gap. Germline CDR1 is DFQATT and CDR2 is SNEGSKA (reference sequence). The CDR3 totals 15 residues. This clonotype was detected many times. Antigen unknown. This chain links TRBV20-1 with TRBJ2-3; no firm D call. This sequence was found in a donor aged 40 or older with multiple myeloma. The sequenced material came from a population of CD138-negative cells sorted from bone marrow. The CDR3 here is CSARDLSGVGDTQYF. The CDR3 bases are TGCAGTGCTAGAGATCTTAGTGGGGTTGGGGATACGCAGTATTTT.